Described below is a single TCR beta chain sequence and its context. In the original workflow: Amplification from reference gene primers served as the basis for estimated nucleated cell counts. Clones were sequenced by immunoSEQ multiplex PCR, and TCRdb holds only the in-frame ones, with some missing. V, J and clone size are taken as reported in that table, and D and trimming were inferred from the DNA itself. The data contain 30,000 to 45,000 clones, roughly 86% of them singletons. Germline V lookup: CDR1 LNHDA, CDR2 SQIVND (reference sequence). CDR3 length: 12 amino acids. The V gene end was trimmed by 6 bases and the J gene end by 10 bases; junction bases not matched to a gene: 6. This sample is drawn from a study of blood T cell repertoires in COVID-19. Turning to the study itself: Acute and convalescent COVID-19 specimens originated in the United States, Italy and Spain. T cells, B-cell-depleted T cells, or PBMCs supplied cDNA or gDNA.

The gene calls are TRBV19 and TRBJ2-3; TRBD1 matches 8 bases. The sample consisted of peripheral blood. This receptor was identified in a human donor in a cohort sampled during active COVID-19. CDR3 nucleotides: TGTGCCAGTAGCCCGGACAGGGCGGCGCAGTATTTT. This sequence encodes CASSPDRAAQYF.